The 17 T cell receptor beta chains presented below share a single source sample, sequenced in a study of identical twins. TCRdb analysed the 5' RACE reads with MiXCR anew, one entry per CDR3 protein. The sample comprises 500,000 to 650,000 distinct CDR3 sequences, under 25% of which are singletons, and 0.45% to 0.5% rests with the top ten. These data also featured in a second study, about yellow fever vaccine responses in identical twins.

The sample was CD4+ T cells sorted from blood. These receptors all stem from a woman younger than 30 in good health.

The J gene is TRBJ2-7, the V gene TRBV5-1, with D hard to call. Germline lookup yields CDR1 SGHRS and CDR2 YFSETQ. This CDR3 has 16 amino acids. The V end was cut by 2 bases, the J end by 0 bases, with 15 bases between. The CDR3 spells CASSFDVWRSSYEQYF. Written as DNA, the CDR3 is TGCGCCAGCAGCTTCGACGTGTGGCGGAGCTCCTACGAGCAGTACTTC. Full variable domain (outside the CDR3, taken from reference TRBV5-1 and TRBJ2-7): KAGVTQTPRYLIKTRGQQVTLSCSPISGHRSVSWYQQTPGQGLQFLFEYFSETQRNKGNFPGRFSGRQFSNSRSEMNVSTLELGDSALYLCASSFDVWRSSYEQYFGPGTRLTVT.

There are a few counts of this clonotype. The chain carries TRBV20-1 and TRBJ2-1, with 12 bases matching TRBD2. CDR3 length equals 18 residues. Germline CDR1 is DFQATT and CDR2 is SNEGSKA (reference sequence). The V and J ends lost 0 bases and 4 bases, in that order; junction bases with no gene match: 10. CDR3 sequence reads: CSARDLLAGGLLYNEQFF. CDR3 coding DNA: TGCAGTGCTAGAGATCTACTAGCGGGGGGCCTACTATACAATGAGCAGTTCTTC.

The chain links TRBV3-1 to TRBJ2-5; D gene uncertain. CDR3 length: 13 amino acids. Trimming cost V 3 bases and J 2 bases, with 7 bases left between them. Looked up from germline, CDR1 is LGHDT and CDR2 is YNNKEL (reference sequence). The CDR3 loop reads CASSHQTQETQYF. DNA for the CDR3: TGTGCCAGCAGCCACCAGACACAAGAGACCCAGTACTTC.

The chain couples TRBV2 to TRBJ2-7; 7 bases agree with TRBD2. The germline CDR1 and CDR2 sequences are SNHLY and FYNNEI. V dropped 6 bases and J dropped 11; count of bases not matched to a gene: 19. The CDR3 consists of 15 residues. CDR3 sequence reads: CASRLNRDYHSVEYV. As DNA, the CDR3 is TGTGCCAGCAGACTTAACCGGGACTACCACTCGGTGGAGTACGTC.

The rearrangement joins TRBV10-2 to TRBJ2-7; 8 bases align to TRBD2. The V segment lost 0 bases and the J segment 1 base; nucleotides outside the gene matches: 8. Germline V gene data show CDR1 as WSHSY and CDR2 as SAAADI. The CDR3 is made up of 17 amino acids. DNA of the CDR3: TGCGCCAGCAGTGAGTCGGGGGCAGGGACTAGATCCTACGAGCAGTACTTC. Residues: CASSESGAGTRSYEQYF.

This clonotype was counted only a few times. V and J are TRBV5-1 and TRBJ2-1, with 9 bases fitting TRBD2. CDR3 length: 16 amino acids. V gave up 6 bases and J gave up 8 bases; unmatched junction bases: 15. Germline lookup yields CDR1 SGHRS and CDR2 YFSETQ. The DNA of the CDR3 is TGCGCCAGCACACCCTTCTCGGGCGGGGGGGCCCATGAGCAGTTCTTC. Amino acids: CASTPFSGGGAHEQFF.

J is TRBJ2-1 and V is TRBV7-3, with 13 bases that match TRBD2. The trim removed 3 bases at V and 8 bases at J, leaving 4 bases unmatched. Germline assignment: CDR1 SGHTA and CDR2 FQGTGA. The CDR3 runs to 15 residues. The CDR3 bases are TGTGCCAGCAGCTTTTCCGGGACTAGCGGGGATGAGCAGTTCTTC. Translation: CASSFSGTSGDEQFF.

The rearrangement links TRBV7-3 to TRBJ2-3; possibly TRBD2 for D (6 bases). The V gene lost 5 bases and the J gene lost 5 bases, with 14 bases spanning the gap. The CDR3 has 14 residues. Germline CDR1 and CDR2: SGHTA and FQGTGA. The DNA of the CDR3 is TGTGCCAGCAGCCCCCTTAGAGCGGGAGATACGCAGTATTTT. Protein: CASSPLRAGDTQYF.

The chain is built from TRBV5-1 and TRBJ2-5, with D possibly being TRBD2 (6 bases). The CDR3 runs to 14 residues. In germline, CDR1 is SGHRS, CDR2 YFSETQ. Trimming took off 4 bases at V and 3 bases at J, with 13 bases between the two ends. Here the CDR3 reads CASSPGTSKETQYF. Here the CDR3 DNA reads TGCGCCAGCAGCCCCGGGACTTCTAAAGAGACCCAGTACTTC.

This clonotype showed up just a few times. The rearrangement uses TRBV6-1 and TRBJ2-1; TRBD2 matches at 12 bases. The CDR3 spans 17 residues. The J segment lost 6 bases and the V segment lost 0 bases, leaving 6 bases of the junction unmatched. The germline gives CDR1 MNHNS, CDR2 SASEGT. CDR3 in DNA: TGTGCCAGCAGTGAAGCCCTACTAGCGGGAGGCACCAATGAGCAGTTCTTC. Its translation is CASSEALLAGGTNEQFF.

CDR3 residues: CASGRQGGYEQYF. The CDR3 bases are TGTGCCAGCGGGAGACAGGGGGGATACGAGCAGTACTTC. This chain uses TRBV7-9 with TRBJ2-7; 9 bases are a match to TRBD1. J was trimmed by 4 bases and V by 8 bases; bases with no gene match: 6. This CDR3 has 13 residues. The germline gives CDR1 SEHNR, CDR2 FQNEAQ (reference sequence).

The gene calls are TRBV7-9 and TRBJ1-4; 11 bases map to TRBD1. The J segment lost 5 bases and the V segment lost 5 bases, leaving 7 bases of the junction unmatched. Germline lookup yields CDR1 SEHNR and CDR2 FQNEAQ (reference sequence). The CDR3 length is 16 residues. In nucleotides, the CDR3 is TGTGCCAGCAGCATAGGACAGGGGGCGACGAATGAAAAACTGTTTTTT. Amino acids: CASSIGQGATNEKLFF.

The CDR3 sequence is CASSRGQGTGGELFF. Written as DNA, the CDR3 is TGTGCCAGCAGTCGTGGACAGGGGACGGGCGGGGAGCTGTTTTTT. This chain connects TRBV2 to TRBJ2-2, with 9 bases matching TRBD1. The V gene's germline CDR1 is SNHLY and CDR2 FYNNEI. The V and J ends lost 5 bases and 7 bases, in that order; junction bases with no gene match: 8. CDR3 length equals 15 residues.

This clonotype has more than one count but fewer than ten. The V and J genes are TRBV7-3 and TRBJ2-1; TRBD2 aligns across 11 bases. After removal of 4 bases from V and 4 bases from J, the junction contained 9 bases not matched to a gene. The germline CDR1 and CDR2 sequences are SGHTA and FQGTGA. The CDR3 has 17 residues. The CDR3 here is CASSSLGTSGSYNEQFF. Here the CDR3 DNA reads TGTGCCAGCAGCTCGCTAGGGACTAGCGGCTCATACAATGAGCAGTTCTTC.

The CDR3: CATQVGGETQYF. CDR3 in DNA: TGTGCCACGCAGGTGGGGGGAGAGACCCAGTACTTC. This chain links TRBV15 with TRBJ2-5; possibly TRBD2 for D (6 bases). The ends were cut back, 9 bases at V and 4 bases at J, with 12 bases in the middle. The germline CDR1 and CDR2 sequences are LNHNV and YYDKDF (reference sequence). The CDR3 totals 12 residues.

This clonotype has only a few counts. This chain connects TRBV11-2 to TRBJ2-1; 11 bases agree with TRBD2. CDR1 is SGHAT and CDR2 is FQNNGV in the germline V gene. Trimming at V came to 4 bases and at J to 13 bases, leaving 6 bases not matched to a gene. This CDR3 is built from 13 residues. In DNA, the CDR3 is TGTGCCAGCAGCTCCATTAGCGGGAGGGGTCAGTTCTTC. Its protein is CASSSISGRGQFF.

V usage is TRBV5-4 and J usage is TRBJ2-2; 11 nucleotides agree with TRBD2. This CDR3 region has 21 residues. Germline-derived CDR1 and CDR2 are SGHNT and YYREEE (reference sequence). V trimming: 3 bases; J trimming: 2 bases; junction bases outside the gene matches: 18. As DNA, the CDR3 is TGTGCCAGCAGCTCGCCTCCGGGTAAACTAGCGGGAGTTGGCAACACCGGGGAGCTGTTTTTT. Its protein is CASSSPPGKLAGVGNTGELFF.